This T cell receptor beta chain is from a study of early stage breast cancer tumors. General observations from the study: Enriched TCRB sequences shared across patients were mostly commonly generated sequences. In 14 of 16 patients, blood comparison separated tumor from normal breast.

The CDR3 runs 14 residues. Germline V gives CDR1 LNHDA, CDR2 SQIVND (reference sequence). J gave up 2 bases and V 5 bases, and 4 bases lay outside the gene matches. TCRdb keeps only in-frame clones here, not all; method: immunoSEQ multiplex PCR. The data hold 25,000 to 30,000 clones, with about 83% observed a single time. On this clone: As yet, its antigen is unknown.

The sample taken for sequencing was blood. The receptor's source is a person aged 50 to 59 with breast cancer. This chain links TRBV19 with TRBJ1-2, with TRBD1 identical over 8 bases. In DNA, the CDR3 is TGTGCCAGTAGTGTGCGACAGGGGAACTATGGCTACACCTTC. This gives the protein CASSVRQGNYGYTF.